The 23 T cell receptor beta chains given below trace back to one sample, sequenced in a study of blood T cell repertoires in COVID-19 (dated by TCRdb to between 2020 and 2021). The library was made by the immunoSEQ multiplex PCR assay. This is the immuneACCESS table as TCRdb keeps it, with only in-frame sequences that have V and J called. A part of the clones is gone; compared with another copy, unresolved V genes explain less than half, and the rest is unexplained. This sample has roughly 250,000 clones in its table, and 85% to 90% of those were observed once. The ten biggest clones cover roughly 0.8% of the sample. Sequencing was carried out using peripheral blood. These receptors were taken from a man aged 25 to 45 with acute or convalescent COVID-19.

In its sample, this clone was seen many times. This rearrangement joins TRBV19 to TRBJ1-5; tentative D call: TRBD1 (6 bases). This CDR3 is 17 amino acids long. Trimming cost V 4 bases and J 0 bases, with 16 bases left between them. Germline V gives CDR1 LNHDA, CDR2 SQIVND (reference sequence). CDR3 nucleotide sequence: TGTGCCAGTAGTACTAGACAGGCGAGGTATAGCAATCAGCCCCAGCATTTT. Protein: CASSTRQARYSNQPQHF. The complete variable domain, with remaining parts taken from reference TRBV19 and TRBJ1-5, reads DGGITQSPKYLFRKEGQNVTLSCEQNLNHDAMYWYRQDPGQGLRLIYYSQIVNDFQKGDIAEGYSVSREKKESFPLTVTSAQKNPTAFYLCASSTRQARYSNQPQHFGDGTRLSIL.

This clone was detected a few times. The chain is built from TRBV6-6 and TRBJ1-1; D uncertain. CDR1 and CDR2 (germline): MNHNY, SVGAGI (reference sequence). The CDR3 has 14 residues. V was pared by 0 bases and J by 3 bases, with 8 bases between. CDR3 amino acids: CASSYSNSYTEAFF. Written as DNA, the CDR3 is TGTGCCAGCAGTTACTCAAACAGCTACACTGAAGCTTTCTTT.

The chain has TRBV9 and TRBJ2-1, with 14 nucleotides matching TRBD2. This CDR3 comprises 18 residues. Trimming at V came to 3 bases and at J to 0 bases, leaving 5 bases not matched to a gene. Germline-derived CDR1 and CDR2 are SGDLS and YYNGEE. The CDR3 DNA sequence: TGTGCCAGCAGCGAGACTAGCGGGGGGGCTGGCTCCTACAATGAGCAGTTCTTC. Amino acids: CASSETSGGAGSYNEQFF.

The J gene is TRBJ1-1, the V gene TRBV13; D uncertain. Germline CDR1 reads PRHDT; CDR2 reads FYEKMQ (reference sequence). The CDR3 is 11 amino acids. V dropped 0 bases and J dropped 8 bases, with 4 bases sitting between them. In DNA, the CDR3 is TGTGCCAGCAGCTTAGGAGCCGAAGCTTTCTTT. Residues: CASSLGAEAFF. Filled out from reference TRBV13 and TRBJ1-1, the complete variable domain reads AAGVIQSPRHLIKEKRETATLKCYPIPRHDTVYWYQQGPGQDPQFLISFYEKMQSDKGSIPDRFSAQQFSDYHSELNMSSLELGDSALYFCASSLGAEAFFGQGTRLTVV.

V gene TRBV21-1 combines with J gene TRBJ2-3; the D call of TRBD1 is as the table states it, not checked on the DNA. TRBV21-1 is a pseudogene locus. The CDR3 has 15 amino acids. The DNA of the CDR3 is TGTGCCAGCAGCTCCCAGGGTGGCCCCACAGATACGCAGTATTTT. Amino acids: CASSSQGGPTDTQYF.

The chain combines TRBV9 with TRBJ2-7; D might be TRBD2 (6 bases). Trimming removed 0 bases from V and 0 bases from J, with 10 bases in between. This CDR3 contains 15 residues. Germline CDR1 SGDLS, CDR2 YYNGEE. CDR3 DNA sequence: TGTGCCAGCAGCGTAGCCGGGGGATTCTCCTACGAGCAGTACTTC. This codes for CASSVAGGFSYEQYF.

The gene calls are TRBV5-6 and TRBJ2-5, with TRBD1 matching over 11 bases. Germline CDR1 is SGHDT and CDR2 is YYEEEE. The CDR3 covers 15 residues. Trimming cost V 4 bases and J 4 bases; bases outside gene matches: 6. CDR3 amino acids: CASSLDRGRSETQYF. CDR3 DNA sequence: TGTGCCAGCAGCCTGGACAGGGGGCGATCAGAGACCCAGTACTTC.

The chain links TRBV11-2 to TRBJ1-6; D unclear. Germline V lookup: CDR1 SGHAT, CDR2 FQNNGV. The CDR3 covers 16 residues. The germline V and J ends were trimmed by 4 bases and 4 bases, with 14 bases remaining between them. The chain's CDR3 is CASSYGAQLYNSPLHF. The CDR3 bases are TGTGCCAGCAGCTACGGTGCACAGCTTTATAATTCACCCCTCCACTTT. Drawing the rest from reference TRBV11-2 and TRBJ1-6, the complete variable domain is EAGVAQSPRYKIIEKRQSVAFWCNPISGHATLYWYQQILGQGPKLLIQFQNNGVVDDSQLPKDRFSAERLKGVDSTLKIQPAKLEDSAVYLCASSYGAQLYNSPLHFGNGTRLTVT.

This sequence joins TRBV5-4 and TRBJ1-3; TRBD1 aligns across 7 bases. CDR1 SGHNT and CDR2 YYREEE come from the germline V gene (reference sequence). V lost 3 bases, J lost 0 bases, and 3 bases stayed unmatched. This CDR3 has 15 residues. CDR3 DNA sequence: TGTGCCAGCAGCTCGGGACAGTACTCTGGAAACACCATATATTTT. It is translated as CASSSGQYSGNTIYF.

This chain joins TRBV7-9 and TRBJ1-2; perhaps TRBD1 as D (6 bases). The V and J ends lost 1 base and 8 bases respectively, with 17 bases between them. Germline V lookup: CDR1 SEHNR, CDR2 FQNEAQ (reference sequence). CDR3 length: 15 residues. CDR3 protein: CASSLVALGAGGYTF. For the CDR3, the DNA is TGTGCCAGCAGCTTAGTAGCTTTGGGGGCCGGGGGCTACACCTTC.

This clone was seen only once. The chain couples TRBV5-1 to TRBJ1-2; perhaps TRBD1 as D (6 bases). Deletions cut 4 bases from V and 3 bases from J, with 28 bases between. CDR1 and CDR2 from the germline V gene are SGHRS and YFSETQ. The CDR3 consists of 19 residues. CDR3 coding DNA: TGCGCCAGCAGCCGAAATCATATTACAGGGAATTTATATGACTATGGCTACACCTTC. Its protein product is CASSRNHITGNLYDYGYTF.

This chain connects TRBV5-5 to TRBJ1-5; possibly TRBD1 for D (6 bases). The CDR3 length is 16 residues. V was cut by 0 bases and J by 9 bases, with 19 bases left in between. From germline, CDR1 is SGHKS and CDR2 YYEKEE (reference sequence). The CDR3 DNA follows: TGTGCCAGCAGCTTGGTTAGCGCCAGGGGAGGGTCGCCCCAGCATTTT. As protein: CASSLVSARGGSPQHF.

This chain uses TRBV5-1 with TRBJ2-2, with D perhaps matching TRBD2 (6 bases). The length of the CDR3 is 14 residues. Between the trimmed V and J ends, which lost 4 bases and 8 bases, there was a span of 15 bases. In germline, CDR1 is SGHRS, CDR2 YFSETQ. The CDR3 DNA reads as TGCGCCAGCAGCCGGGACTCGAAGGCGGGGGAGCTGTTTTTT. It codes for CASSRDSKAGELFF.

This clone was seen a handful of times. The chain is built from TRBV24-1 and TRBJ1-2; perhaps TRBD1 as D (5 bases). The CDR3 spans 13 residues. Per the germline V gene, CDR1 is KGHDR and CDR2 is SFDVKD. Trimming took off 8 bases at V and 4 bases at J, with 13 bases between the two ends. CDR3: CATNPGGGYGYTF. The DNA of the CDR3 is TGTGCCACCAACCCCGGGGGGGGCTATGGCTACACCTTC.

This sequence joins TRBV30 and TRBJ2-7; 8 bases agree with TRBD1. From germline, CDR1 is GTSNPN and CDR2 SVGIG (reference sequence). The trim removed 4 bases at V and 3 bases at J, leaving 8 bases unmatched. The CDR3 extends over 14 amino acids. The CDR3 sequence is CAWIGAGGFYEQYF. CDR3 coding DNA: TGTGCCTGGATCGGGGCAGGGGGCTTCTACGAGCAGTACTTC.

V is TRBV4-2 and J is TRBJ1-2; a possible D gene is TRBD1 (5 bases). Per germline, CDR1 LGHNA and CDR2 YNFKEQ. The CDR3 is 16 amino acids. The V end was cut by 3 bases, the J end by 4 bases, with 18 bases between. The DNA of the CDR3 is TGTGCCAGCAGCCAGGAGGGACGGGGAAAACGCTATGGCTACACCTTC. Protein product: CASSQEGRGKRYGYTF.

Concerning this clone: A much more abundant neighbour one base away suggests this may be a read error. The chain recombines TRBV6-1 with TRBJ2-5; 12 bases line up with TRBD2. This CDR3 has 15 residues. Trimming cost V 2 bases and J 4 bases; bases outside gene matches: 2. Germline CDR1 is MNHNS and CDR2 is SASEGT. CDR3 bases: TGTGCCAGCAGTGAACTAGCGGGGGGGCCAGAGACCCAGTACTTC. This encodes CASSELAGGPETQYF.

Concerning this clone: The sample contains more than one DNA sequence encoding this CDR3. This chain links TRBV9 with TRBJ2-1; possible D gene TRBD2, 6 bases. The CDR3 loop spans 15 amino acids. V lost 0 bases and J lost 0, with 7 bases in between. CDR1 and CDR2 (germline): SGDLS, YYNGEE. CDR3 coding DNA: TGTGCCAGCAGCGTAGCTAGCGCCTCCTACAATGAGCAGTTCTTC. It yields the protein CASSVASASYNEQFF.

This clone appeared a single time. This sequence joins TRBV9 and TRBJ2-7, with 8 nucleotides matching TRBD2. The CDR3 has 15 amino acids. V trimming: 4 bases; J trimming: 5 bases; junction bases outside the gene matches: 11. Germline-derived CDR1 and CDR2 are SGDLS and YYNGEE. CDR3 region: CASSIQGLGSDEQYF. The CDR3 nucleotides read TGTGCCAGCAGCATCCAGGGACTAGGTAGCGACGAGCAGTACTTC.

CDR3 nucleotide sequence: TGTGCCAGCAGTCCCCCGACACAGTATAACTATGGCTACACCTTC. This gives the protein CASSPPTQYNYGYTF. The V call is TRBV28, the J call TRBJ1-2; D uncertain. Germline V lookup: CDR1 MDHEN, CDR2 SYDVKM. V lost 5 bases to trimming and J lost 1 base, with 14 bases between them. The CDR3 is 15 amino acids.

This clone was recorded only once. This chain connects TRBV30 to TRBJ1-6; 8 bases are shared with TRBD1. Germline CDR1 is GTSNPN and CDR2 is SVGIG (reference sequence). J lost 7 bases, V lost 2 bases, and 4 bases had no gene match. This CDR3 has 14 residues. CDR3 coding DNA: TGTGCCTGGAGTTCGGGGACAGGCAATTCACCCCTCCACTTT. Protein: CAWSSGTGNSPLHF.

The chain carries TRBV7-9 and TRBJ2-1; 10 bases are shared with TRBD2. This CDR3 has 17 residues. V lost 2 bases, J lost 5 bases, and 9 bases stayed unmatched. Per the germline V gene, CDR1 is SEHNR and CDR2 is FQNEAQ (reference sequence). The CDR3 loop reads CASSLIGLAGANNEQFF. As DNA, the CDR3 is TGTGCCAGCAGCTTAATTGGGCTAGCGGGAGCAAACAATGAGCAGTTCTTC. Complete variable domain (other parts from reference TRBV7-9 and TRBJ2-1): DTGVSQNPRHKITKRGQNVTFRCDPISEHNRLYWYRQTLGQGPEFLTYFQNEAQLEKSRLLSDRFSAERPKGSFSTLEIQRTEQGDSAMYLCASSLIGLAGANNEQFFGPGTRLTVL.

This rearrangement joins TRBV28 to TRBJ1-1; 9 bases line up with TRBD1. V shed 5 bases, J shed 1 base, and the junction held 8 bases outside the gene matches. CDR1 and CDR2 from the germline V gene are MDHEN and SYDVKM. The CDR3 runs 16 residues. The CDR3 DNA is TGTGCCAGCAGTCAATTAACAGGGGGCACGAACACTGAAGCTTTCTTT. Translated, it gives CASSQLTGGTNTEAFF.